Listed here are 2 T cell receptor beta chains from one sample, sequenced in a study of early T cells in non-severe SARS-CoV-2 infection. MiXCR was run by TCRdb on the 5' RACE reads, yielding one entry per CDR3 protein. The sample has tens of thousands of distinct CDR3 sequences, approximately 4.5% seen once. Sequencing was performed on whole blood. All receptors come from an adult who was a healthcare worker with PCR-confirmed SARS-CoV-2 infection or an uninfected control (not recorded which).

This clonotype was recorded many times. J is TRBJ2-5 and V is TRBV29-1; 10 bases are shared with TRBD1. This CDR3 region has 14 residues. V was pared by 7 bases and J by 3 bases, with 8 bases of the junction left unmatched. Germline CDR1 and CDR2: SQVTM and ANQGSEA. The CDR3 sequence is CSARPGTGEETQYF. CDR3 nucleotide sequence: TGCAGCGCCCGCCCCGGGACAGGGGAAGAGACCCAGTACTTC. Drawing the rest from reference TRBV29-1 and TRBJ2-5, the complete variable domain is SAVISQKPSRDICQRGTSLTIQCQVDSQVTMMFWYRQQPGQSLTLIATANQGSEATYESGFVIDKFPISRPNLTFSTLTVSNMSPEDSSIYLCSARPGTGEETQYFGPGTRLLVL.

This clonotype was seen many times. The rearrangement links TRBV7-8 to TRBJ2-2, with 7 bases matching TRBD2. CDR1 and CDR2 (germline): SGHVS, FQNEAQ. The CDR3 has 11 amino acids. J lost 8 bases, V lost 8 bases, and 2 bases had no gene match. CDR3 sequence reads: CASPGGGELFF. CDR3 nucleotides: TGTGCCAGCCCGGGGGGAGGGGAGCTGTTTTTT.